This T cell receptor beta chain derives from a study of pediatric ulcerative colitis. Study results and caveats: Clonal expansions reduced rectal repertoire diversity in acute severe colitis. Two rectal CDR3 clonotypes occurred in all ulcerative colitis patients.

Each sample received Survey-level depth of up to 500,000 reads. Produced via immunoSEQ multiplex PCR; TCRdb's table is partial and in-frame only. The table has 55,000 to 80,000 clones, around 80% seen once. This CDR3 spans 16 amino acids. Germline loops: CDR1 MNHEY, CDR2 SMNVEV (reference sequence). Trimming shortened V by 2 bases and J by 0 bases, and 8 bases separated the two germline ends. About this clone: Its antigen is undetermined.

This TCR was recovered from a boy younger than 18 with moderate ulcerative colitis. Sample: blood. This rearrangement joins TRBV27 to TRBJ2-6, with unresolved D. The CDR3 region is CASSLQDLSGANVLTF. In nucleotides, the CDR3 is TGTGCCAGCAGTTTACAGGACCTCTCTGGGGCCAACGTCCTGACTTTC.